This T cell receptor (beta chain) emerged from a study of identical twins. One entry per CDR3 protein, called by TCRdb with MiXCR from the 5' RACE reads. The data contain roughly 470,000 distinct CDR3 sequences, roughly 13% of them seen just once; the ten biggest clones take up more than 0.8%. As concerns this clonotype: Its antigen is unidentified.

Overall study findings and caveats: Models underestimated out-of-frame TCR alpha sharing in monozygotic twins. Insertions were fewer in abundant cord blood beta clonotypes, whereas memory repertoires showed none of this pattern.

The sample was also reused in another study, on yellow fever vaccine responses in identical twins.

The sequence was collected from a woman aged 18 to 35 in good health. Sequenced sample: CD4+ T cells sorted from blood.

The CDR3 nucleotides read TGTGCCATCAGTGAGTCGAGGGACAGGGAACACGAGCAGTACTTC. It yields the protein CAISESRDREHEQYF. This chain links TRBV10-3 with TRBJ2-7, with 9 nucleotides matching TRBD1. V was clipped by 0 bases and J by 5 bases; unmatched bases: 5. CDR3 length: 15 amino acids. Germline assignment: CDR1 ENHRY and CDR2 SYGVKD.